The clone carrying this T cell receptor beta chain occurred many times. Via MiXCR, TCRdb re-called the 5' RACE reads, giving one row per CDR3 protein. This table has roughly 170,000 distinct CDR3 sequences, 20% to 25% appearing once. The entry originates in a study of T-cell memory formation after mild COVID-19. Trimming removed 6 bases from V and 1 base from J, with 9 bases in between. The CDR3 contains 12 residues. Germline loops: CDR1 SQVTM, CDR2 ANQGSEA. The rearrangement links TRBV29-1 to TRBJ2-5, with D tentatively TRBD2 (5 bases). The TCR comes from an adult woman who had mild COVID-19 (a few samples of this study predate the infection). Cell type and time point are not known. Source material: PBMCs or a T cell subset sorted from them (not recorded which). DNA for the CDR3: TGCAGCGTCCTGAGGGCCCAAGAGACCCAGTACTTC. Amino acid sequence: CSVLRAQETQYF.